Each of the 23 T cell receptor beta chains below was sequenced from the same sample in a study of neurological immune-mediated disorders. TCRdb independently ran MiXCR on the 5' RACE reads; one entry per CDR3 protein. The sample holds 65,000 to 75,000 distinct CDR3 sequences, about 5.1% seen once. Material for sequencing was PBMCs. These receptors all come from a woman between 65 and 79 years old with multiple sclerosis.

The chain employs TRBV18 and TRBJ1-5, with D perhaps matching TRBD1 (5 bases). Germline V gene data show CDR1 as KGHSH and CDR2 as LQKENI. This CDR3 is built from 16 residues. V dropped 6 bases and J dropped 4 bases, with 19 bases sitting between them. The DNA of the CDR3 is TGTGCCAGCTCCCCTATGGGGACCGCTACAAATCAGCCCCAGCATTTT. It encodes CASSPMGTATNQPQHF.

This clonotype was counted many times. The CDR3 reads CASSVTGVTNEKLFF. The DNA of the CDR3 is TGTGCCAGCAGCGTCACAGGTGTAACTAATGAAAAACTGTTTTTT. The gene calls are TRBV9 and TRBJ1-4; maybe TRBD1 (5 bases). CDR3 length equals 15 residues. Trimming cost V 2 bases and J 1 base, with 9 bases left between them. Per the germline V gene, CDR1 is SGDLS and CDR2 is YYNGEE.

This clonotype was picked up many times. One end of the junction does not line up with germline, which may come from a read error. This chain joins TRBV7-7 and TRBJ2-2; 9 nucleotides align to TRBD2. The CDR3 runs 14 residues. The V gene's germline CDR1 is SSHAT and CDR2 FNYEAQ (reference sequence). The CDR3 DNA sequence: TGTGCTAGCAGCTTAGGGACTAGCTCCGGGGAGCTGTTTTTT. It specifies CASSLGTSSGELFF.

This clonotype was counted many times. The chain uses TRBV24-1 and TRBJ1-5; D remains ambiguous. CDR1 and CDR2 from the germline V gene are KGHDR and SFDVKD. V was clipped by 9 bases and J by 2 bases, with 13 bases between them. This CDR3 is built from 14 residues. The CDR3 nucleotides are TGTGCCACCGAGCTCCGAAACGGCAATCAGCCCCAGCATTTT. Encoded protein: CATELRNGNQPQHF.

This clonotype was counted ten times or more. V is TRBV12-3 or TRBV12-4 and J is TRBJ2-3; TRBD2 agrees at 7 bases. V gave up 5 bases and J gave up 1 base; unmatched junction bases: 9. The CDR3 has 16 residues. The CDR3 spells CASSEVAGARTDTQYF. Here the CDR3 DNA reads TGTGCCAGCAGTGAGGTGGCGGGAGCGCGCACAGATACGCAGTATTTT.

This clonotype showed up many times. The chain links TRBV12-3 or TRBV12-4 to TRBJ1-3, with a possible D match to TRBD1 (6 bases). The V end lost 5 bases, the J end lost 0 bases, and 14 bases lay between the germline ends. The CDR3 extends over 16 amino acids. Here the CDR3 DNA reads TGTGCCAGCAGTACCTGGACAGTATCCTCTGGAAACACCATATATTTT. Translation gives CASSTWTVSSGNTIYF.

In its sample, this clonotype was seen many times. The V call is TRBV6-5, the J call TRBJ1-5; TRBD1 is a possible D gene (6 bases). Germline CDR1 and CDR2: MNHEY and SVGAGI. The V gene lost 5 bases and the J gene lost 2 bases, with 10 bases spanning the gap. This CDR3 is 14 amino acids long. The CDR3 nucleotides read TGTGCCAGCAGTCCCCGACAGGGCAATCAGCCCCAGCATTTT. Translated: CASSPRQGNQPQHF.

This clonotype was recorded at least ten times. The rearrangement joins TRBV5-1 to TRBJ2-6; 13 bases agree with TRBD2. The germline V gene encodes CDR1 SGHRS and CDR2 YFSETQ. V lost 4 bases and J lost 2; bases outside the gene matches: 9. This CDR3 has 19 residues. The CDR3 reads CASSGGGLAGAAGANVLTF. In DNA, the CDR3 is TGCGCCAGCAGCGGGGGCGGACTAGCGGGAGCTGCTGGGGCCAACGTCCTGACTTTC.

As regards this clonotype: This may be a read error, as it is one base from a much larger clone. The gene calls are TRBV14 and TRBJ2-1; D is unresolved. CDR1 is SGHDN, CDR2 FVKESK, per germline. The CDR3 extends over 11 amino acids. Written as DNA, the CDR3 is TGTGACAGCAGCCAGGAACTTGAGCAGTTCTTC. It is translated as CDSSQELEQFF.

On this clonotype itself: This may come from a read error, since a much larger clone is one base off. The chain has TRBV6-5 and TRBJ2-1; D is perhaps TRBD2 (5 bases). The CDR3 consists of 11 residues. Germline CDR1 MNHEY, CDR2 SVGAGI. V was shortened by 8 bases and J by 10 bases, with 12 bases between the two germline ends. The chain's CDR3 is CASRGIKEQFF. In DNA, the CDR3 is TGTGCCAGCCGGGGTATCAAAGAGCAGTTCTTC.

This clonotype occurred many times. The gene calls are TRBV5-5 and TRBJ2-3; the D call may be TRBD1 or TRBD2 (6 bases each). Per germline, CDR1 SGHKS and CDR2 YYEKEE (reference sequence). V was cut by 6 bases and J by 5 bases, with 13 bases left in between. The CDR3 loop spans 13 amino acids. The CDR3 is CASTVEGGDTQYF. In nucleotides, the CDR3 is TGTGCCAGCACCGTCGAGGGGGGAGATACGCAGTATTTT.

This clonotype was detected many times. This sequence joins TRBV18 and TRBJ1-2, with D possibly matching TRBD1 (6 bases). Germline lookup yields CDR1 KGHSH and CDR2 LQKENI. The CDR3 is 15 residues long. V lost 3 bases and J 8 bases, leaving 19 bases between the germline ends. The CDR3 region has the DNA TGTGCCAGCTCACCTAACGGGGGGCGCCATCGGGGCTACACCTTC. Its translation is CASSPNGGRHRGYTF.

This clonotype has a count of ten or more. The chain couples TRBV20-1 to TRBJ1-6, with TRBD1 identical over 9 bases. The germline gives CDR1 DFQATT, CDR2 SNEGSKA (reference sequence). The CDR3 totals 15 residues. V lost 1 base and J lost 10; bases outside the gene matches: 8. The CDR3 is CSARARTGEASPLHF. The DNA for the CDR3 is TGCAGTGCTAGAGCCAGGACAGGGGAAGCGTCACCCCTCCACTTT.

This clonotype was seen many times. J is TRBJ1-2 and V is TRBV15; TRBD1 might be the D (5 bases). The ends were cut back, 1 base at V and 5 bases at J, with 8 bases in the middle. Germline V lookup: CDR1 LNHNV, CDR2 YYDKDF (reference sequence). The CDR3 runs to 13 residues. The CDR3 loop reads CATSRGDRYGYTF. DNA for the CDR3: TGTGCCACCAGCAGAGGGGACCGTTATGGCTACACCTTC.

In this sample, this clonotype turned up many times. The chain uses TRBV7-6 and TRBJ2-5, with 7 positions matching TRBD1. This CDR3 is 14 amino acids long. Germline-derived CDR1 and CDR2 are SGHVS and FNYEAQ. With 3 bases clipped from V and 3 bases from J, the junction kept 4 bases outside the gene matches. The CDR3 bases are TGTGCCAGCAGCTTTTTGGGACAGAAAGAGACCCAGTACTTC. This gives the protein CASSFLGQKETQYF.

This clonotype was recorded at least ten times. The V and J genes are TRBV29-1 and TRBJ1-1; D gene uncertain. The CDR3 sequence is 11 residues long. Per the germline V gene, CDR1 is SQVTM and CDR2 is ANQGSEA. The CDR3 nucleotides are TGCAGTGCCCTCTTGAACACTGAAGCTTTCTTT. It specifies CSALLNTEAFF. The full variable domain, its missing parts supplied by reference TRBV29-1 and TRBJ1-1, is SAVISQKPSRDICQRGTSLTIQCQVDSQVTMMFWYRQQPGQSLTLIATANQGSEATYESGFVIDKFPISRPNLTFSTLTVSNMSPEDSSIYLCSALLNTEAFFGQGTRLTVV.

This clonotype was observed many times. In DNA, the CDR3 is TGTGCCAGCAGCTTAGCGACGACAGGGGGCTATGGCTACACCTTC. This sequence encodes CASSLATTGGYGYTF. The chain combines TRBV7-9 with TRBJ1-2, with 9 nucleotides matching TRBD1. V lost 0 bases and J lost 4; bases outside the gene matches: 3. The CDR3 consists of 15 residues. Germline-derived CDR1 and CDR2 are SEHNR and FQNEAQ (reference sequence).

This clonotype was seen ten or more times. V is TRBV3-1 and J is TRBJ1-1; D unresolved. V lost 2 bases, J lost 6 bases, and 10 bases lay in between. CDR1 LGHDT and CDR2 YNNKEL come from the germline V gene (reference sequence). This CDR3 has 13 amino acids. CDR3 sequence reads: CASSQKGIPEAFF. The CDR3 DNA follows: TGTGCCAGCAGCCAAAAGGGAATCCCTGAAGCTTTCTTT.

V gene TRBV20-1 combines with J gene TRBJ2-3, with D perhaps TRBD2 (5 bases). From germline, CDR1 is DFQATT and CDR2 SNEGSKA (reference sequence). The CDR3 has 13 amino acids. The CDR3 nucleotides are TGCAGCCCAGCCCGGAGGATGAGTGATACGCAGTATTTT. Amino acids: CSPARRMSDTQYF.

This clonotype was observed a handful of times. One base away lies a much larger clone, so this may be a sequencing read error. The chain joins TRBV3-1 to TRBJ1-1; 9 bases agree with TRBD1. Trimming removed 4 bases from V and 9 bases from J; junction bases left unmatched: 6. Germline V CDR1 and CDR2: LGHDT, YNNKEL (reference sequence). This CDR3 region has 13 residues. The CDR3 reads CASSPKYRGQAFF. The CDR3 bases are TGTGCCAGCAGCCCGAAATACAGGGGGCAAGCTTTCTTT.

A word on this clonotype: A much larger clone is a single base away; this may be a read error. CDR3 amino acids: CASSHDDRVTEAFF. The DNA of the CDR3 is TGTGCCAGCAGCCATGATGACAGGGTGACTGAAGCTTTCTTT. The genes are TRBV3-1 and TRBJ1-1; 7 bases map to TRBD1. The CDR3 is made up of 14 amino acids. With V trimmed by 3 bases and J by 5 bases, 6 bases remained unmatched. Germline CDR1 reads LGHDT; CDR2 reads YNNKEL (reference sequence).

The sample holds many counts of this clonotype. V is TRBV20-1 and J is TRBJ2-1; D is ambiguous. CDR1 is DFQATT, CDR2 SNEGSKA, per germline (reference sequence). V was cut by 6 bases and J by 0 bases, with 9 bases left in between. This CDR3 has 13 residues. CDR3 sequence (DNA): TGCAGTGCCGTGAGTAACTCCTACAATGAGCAGTTCTTC. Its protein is CSAVSNSYNEQFF.

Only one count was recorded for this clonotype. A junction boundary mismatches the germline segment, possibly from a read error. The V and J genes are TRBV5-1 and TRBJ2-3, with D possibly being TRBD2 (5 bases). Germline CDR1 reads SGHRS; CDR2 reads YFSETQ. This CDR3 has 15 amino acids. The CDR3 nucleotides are TGCGCCAGCAGCTTGGATCCCTCTAGCACAGATATGCAGTATTTT. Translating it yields CASSLDPSSTDMQYF.